This entry lists 28 T cell receptor beta chains sequenced from one sample in a study of T cell repertoires in cytomegalovirus infection. Antigens of these TCRs are unknown. Via MiXCR, TCRdb re-called the reads, giving one row per CDR3 protein. The table lists approximately 470,000 distinct CDR3 sequences, more than 40% of them singletons. The source material was cultured PBMCs, sampled from culture after CMV antigen stimulation. The receptors were sampled from a human donor in good health (CMV status not recorded). Some clones in this sample may be carry-over from other donors' samples.

The chain employs TRBV4-3 and TRBJ2-1; 8 positions match TRBD2. V shed 3 bases and J 9 bases; nucleotides not matched to a gene: 4. Germline assignment: CDR1 LGHNA and CDR2 YSLEER. The CDR3 loop spans 13 amino acids. CDR3: CASSQGRGGEQFF. The CDR3 DNA is TGCGCCAGCAGCCAGGGACGGGGGGGTGAGCAGTTCTTC.

This chain uses TRBV19 with TRBJ2-6; 9 positions agree with TRBD1. Germline V CDR1 and CDR2: LNHDA, SQIVND (reference sequence). The J segment lost 0 bases and the V segment lost 6 bases, leaving 15 bases of the junction unmatched. The CDR3 is 20 amino acids. CDR3 in DNA: TGTGCCAGTAGCCCTAGAAACCGGGACAGGGTGTTCTCTGGGGCCAACGTCCTGACTTTC. This translates into CASSPRNRDRVFSGANVLTF.

The sample holds one count of this clonotype. The chain has TRBV12-3 or TRBV12-4 and TRBJ1-1; no clear D gene. The CDR3 loop spans 16 amino acids. V was trimmed by 0 bases and J by 6 bases, leaving 17 bases between them. The CDR3 bases are TGTGCCAGCAGTTTAGCCAAGAGGCTCCGTACCGCTGAAGCTTTCTTT. This translates into CASSLAKRLRTAEAFF.

The genes are TRBV19 and TRBJ2-1; the D gene is possibly TRBD1 (6 bases). There are 15 residues in the CDR3. V shed 4 bases and J shed 2 bases, with 12 bases lying between them. Per the germline V gene, CDR1 is LNHDA and CDR2 is SQIVND (reference sequence). The CDR3 DNA is TGTGCCAGTAGTACCTCACAGGGTCCCTACAATGAGCAGTTCTTC. Its translation: CASSTSQGPYNEQFF.

This clonotype was counted only a few times. This chain links TRBV7-2 with TRBJ1-1; 8 positions match TRBD1. Germline CDR1 reads SGHTA; CDR2 reads FQGNSA. V lost 4 bases, J lost 8 bases, and 3 bases stayed unmatched. This CDR3 comprises 12 residues. CDR3 nucleotide sequence: TGTGCCAGCAGCTACAACAGGGGGGAAGCTTTCTTT. Translated: CASSYNRGEAFF. Combining the CDR3 with reference TRBV7-2 and TRBJ1-1 gives the whole variable domain GAGVSQSPSNKVTEKGKDVELRCDPISGHTALYWYRQSLGQGLEFLIYFQGNSAPDKSGLPSDRFSAERTGGSVSTLTIQRTQQEDSAVYLCASSYNRGEAFFGQGTRLTVV.

V and J are TRBV25-1 and TRBJ2-5, with TRBD1 as a possible D gene (6 bases). The CDR3 loop spans 11 amino acids. Germline CDR1 reads MGHDK; CDR2 reads SYGVNS. Trimming removed 11 bases from V and 2 bases from J, with 9 bases in between. CDR3 in DNA: TGTGCCTCCGGACAGCAAGAGACCCAGTACTTC. The encoded protein is CASGQQETQYF. Complete variable domain (other parts from reference TRBV25-1 and TRBJ2-5): EADIYQTPRYLVIGTGKKITLECSQTMGHDKMYWYQQDPGMELHLIHYSYGVNSTEKGDLSSESTVSRIRTEHFPLTLESARPSHTSQYLCASGQQETQYFGPGTRLLVL.

Remarks on this clonotype: This could be a read error, since a much larger clone is one nucleotide away. J is TRBJ2-5 and V is TRBV7-3, with TRBD2 identical over 11 bases. V trimming: 4 bases; J trimming: 1 base; junction bases outside the gene matches: 2. Germline assignment: CDR1 SGHTA and CDR2 FQGTGA. The CDR3 is 15 residues long. In nucleotides, the CDR3 is TGTGCCAGCAGCTGGACTAGCGGGTTCCAAGAGACCCAGTACTTC. It codes for CASSWTSGFQETQYF.

The sample holds many counts of this clonotype. The chain combines TRBV7-2 with TRBJ2-2; 11 bases map to TRBD1. V lost 3 bases and J lost 6; bases outside the gene matches: 12. The CDR3 is 18 amino acids. The germline V gene encodes CDR1 SGHTA and CDR2 FQGNSA. CDR3 amino acids: CASSFGTGGYRDAGELFF. CDR3 sequence (DNA): TGTGCCAGCAGCTTTGGGACAGGGGGGTACAGGGACGCCGGGGAGCTGTTTTTT. Using reference TRBV7-2 and TRBJ2-2 for the parts outside the CDR3, the full variable domain is GAGVSQSPSNKVTEKGKDVELRCDPISGHTALYWYRQSLGQGLEFLIYFQGNSAPDKSGLPSDRFSAERTGGSVSTLTIQRTQQEDSAVYLCASSFGTGGYRDAGELFFGEGSRLTVL.

In this sample, this clonotype turned up a few times. The CDR3 loop reads CASSPGTSGPRGNEQFF. CDR3 sequence (DNA): TGTGCCAGCAGCCCCGGGACTAGCGGGCCCCGGGGGAATGAGCAGTTCTTC. The chain carries TRBV7-2 and TRBJ2-1; 12 positions match TRBD2. The CDR3 sequence is 17 residues long. The germline V gene encodes CDR1 SGHTA and CDR2 FQGNSA. The ends lost 5 bases at V and 7 bases at J; junction bases unmatched: 12.

The J gene is TRBJ2-1, the V gene TRBV4-2, with TRBD2 as a possible D gene (5 bases). CDR3 length: 17 residues. Trimming took 1 base from V and 0 from J, leaving 13 bases between them. Germline values: CDR1 LGHNA, CDR2 YNFKEQ. CDR3 coding DNA: TGTGCCAGCAGCCAAGTGTTCCCGGGATCCTCCTACAATGAGCAGTTCTTC. Protein sequence: CASSQVFPGSSYNEQFF.

The DNA for the CDR3 is TGTGCCAGCAGTATTAGTGGGTTTGGCGTGTCCTACGAGCAGTACTTC. Amino acid sequence: CASSISGFGVSYEQYF. The rearrangement joins TRBV27 to TRBJ2-7; D is ambiguous. V lost 5 bases, J lost 1 base, and 18 bases lay in between. CDR1 MNHEY and CDR2 SMNVEV come from the germline V gene (reference sequence). The CDR3 covers 16 residues.

This clonotype was detected a few times. The chain couples TRBV6-6 to TRBJ2-7; possibly TRBD1 for D (5 bases). Germline values: CDR1 MNHNY, CDR2 SVGAGI (reference sequence). The CDR3 length is 14 residues. V lost 1 base and J 2 bases, leaving 9 bases between the germline ends. The CDR3 spells CASSYYGHPYEQYF. The CDR3 DNA sequence: TGTGCCAGCAGTTACTATGGACACCCCTACGAGCAGTACTTC.

This rearrangement joins TRBV12-3 or TRBV12-4 to TRBJ1-4; 10 positions agree with TRBD1. The CDR3 loop spans 16 amino acids. Trimming cost V 4 bases and J 7 bases; bases outside gene matches: 9. The CDR3: CASSSRDRGVGEKLFF. In DNA form, the CDR3 reads TGTGCCAGCAGTTCCCGGGACAGGGGAGTTGGTGAAAAACTGTTTTTT.

This rearrangement joins TRBV10-3 to TRBJ2-5; possible D gene TRBD2, 5 bases. The CDR3 length is 13 residues. Germline V CDR1 and CDR2: ENHRY, SYGVKD. V lost 10 bases, J lost 3 bases, and 15 bases lay in between. This CDR3 is CATSFPGEETQYF. CDR3 nucleotide sequence: TGTGCCACCTCTTTCCCCGGGGAAGAGACCCAGTACTTC.

The chain uses TRBV10-3 and TRBJ2-7, with 7 bases that match TRBD1. This CDR3 region has 16 residues. V shed 2 bases, J shed 3 bases, and the junction held 10 bases outside the gene matches. Germline CDR1 ENHRY, CDR2 SYGVKD. The CDR3 DNA reads TGTGCCATCAGTGAGGCCGGACAGGCAAAGGGCTACGAGCAGTACTTC. It specifies CAISEAGQAKGYEQYF.

The chain recombines TRBV7-8 with TRBJ1-6; possibly TRBD1 for D (5 bases). CDR3 length equals 15 residues. V was shortened by 6 bases and J by 2 bases, with 11 bases between the two germline ends. CDR1 SGHVS and CDR2 FQNEAQ come from the germline V gene. The CDR3 region has the DNA TGTGCCAGCAGGGGGGGTGGGGCCTATAATTCACCCCTCCACTTT. As protein: CASRGGGAYNSPLHF.

The CDR3 nucleotides are TGTGCCAGCAGCTTAAGGGCGGCGGGGAAAGAGACCCAGTACTTC. Amino acid sequence: CASSLRAAGKETQYF. The genes are TRBV7-9 and TRBJ2-7, with a weak D call TRBD2 (6 bases). The J call may be incorrect, as the DNA end agrees better with TRBJ2-5. The germline gives CDR1 SEHNR, CDR2 FQNEAQ (reference sequence). The CDR3 is 15 residues long.

This chain connects TRBV28 to TRBJ2-4, with 7 positions matching TRBD1. V shed 4 bases, J shed 8 bases, and the junction held 11 bases outside the gene matches. Germline CDR1 MDHEN, CDR2 SYDVKM. The CDR3 runs 15 residues. The CDR3 DNA sequence: TGTGCCAGCAGTTACCGGACAGGCTTAAAAGACATTCAGTACTTC. Protein: CASSYRTGLKDIQYF. The full variable domain, rest sourced from reference TRBV28 and TRBJ2-4, is DVKVTQSSRYLVKRTGEKVFLECVQDMDHENMFWYRQDPGLGLRLIYFSYDVKMKEKGDIPEGYSVSREKKERFSLILESASTNQTSMYLCASSYRTGLKDIQYFGAGTRLSVL.

The genes are TRBV6-1 and TRBJ1-2; D call uncertain. CDR3 length: 9 amino acids. In germline, CDR1 is MNHNS, CDR2 SASEGT. The V end lost 8 bases, the J end lost 8 bases, and 6 bases lay between the germline ends. The CDR3 region is CASPKGYTF. CDR3 bases: TGTGCCAGCCCCAAGGGCTACACCTTC.

V usage is TRBV10-3 and J usage is TRBJ2-7, with D tentatively TRBD1 (6 bases). In germline, CDR1 is ENHRY, CDR2 SYGVKD. This CDR3 is built from 16 residues. V was shortened by 3 bases and J by 2 bases, with 17 bases between the two germline ends. CDR3 nucleotide sequence: TGTGCCATCAGTGATGGTGGCGACAGGTTTGCCTACGAGCAGTACTTC. Amino acid sequence: CAISDGGDRFAYEQYF.

The rearrangement joins TRBV19 to TRBJ1-5; D gene uncertain. Germline V lookup: CDR1 LNHDA, CDR2 SQIVND (reference sequence). Trimming took 3 bases from V and 0 from J, leaving 9 bases between them. The CDR3 has 15 residues. Here the CDR3 DNA reads TGTGCCAGTAGTATGGCTCAGTATAGCAATCAGCCCCAGCATTTT. Protein: CASSMAQYSNQPQHF.

The J gene is TRBJ2-5, the V gene TRBV2; TRBD1 aligns across 7 bases. The CDR3 is 13 amino acids. Trimming cost V 6 bases and J 6 bases; bases outside gene matches: 7. CDR1 and CDR2 from the germline V gene are SNHLY and FYNNEI. In DNA form, the CDR3 reads TGTGCCAGCAGGATAGACAGGGCGCAGACCCAGTACTTC. This encodes CASRIDRAQTQYF.

The rearrangement links TRBV7-6 to TRBJ2-7; D may correspond to TRBD1 or TRBD2 (5 bases each). The germline CDR1 and CDR2 sequences are SGHVS and FNYEAQ. The V gene lost 1 base and the J gene lost 2 bases, with 9 bases spanning the gap. The CDR3 length is 14 residues. The DNA of the CDR3 is TGTGCCAGCAGCTTAGGGGACGGAACCTACGAGCAGTACTTC. Its translation: CASSLGDGTYEQYF.

The CDR3, as DNA: TGCGCCAGCAGCTTGGACGGACAGAGGGCCGGGGAGCTGTTTTTT. The encoded protein is CASSLDGQRAGELFF. The chain links TRBV5-1 to TRBJ2-2, with D perhaps matching TRBD1 (6 bases). The germline V gene encodes CDR1 SGHRS and CDR2 YFSETQ. Trimming took off 0 bases at V and 6 bases at J, with 12 bases between the two ends. This CDR3 is built from 15 residues.

The V call is TRBV25-1, the J call TRBJ2-1; D unclear. The CDR3 loop spans 14 amino acids. From germline, CDR1 is MGHDK and CDR2 SYGVNS. V was clipped by 5 bases and J by 0 bases, with 8 bases between them. The CDR3 DNA reads TGTGCCAGCAGTCATCACAACTCCTACAATGAGCAGTTCTTC. Protein sequence: CASSHHNSYNEQFF.

The gene calls are TRBV25-1 and TRBJ2-3, with TRBD2 as a possible D gene (6 bases). This CDR3 comprises 14 residues. V dropped 4 bases and J dropped 6 bases, with 14 bases sitting between them. CDR1 and CDR2 from the germline V gene are MGHDK and SYGVNS. CDR3 in DNA: TGTGCCAGCAGTGTAACGGGAGTTCTCGATACGCAGTATTTT. Protein: CASSVTGVLDTQYF.

J is TRBJ2-2 and V is TRBV7-2; D possibly uses TRBD1 or TRBD2 (6 bases each). CDR3 size: 16 residues. V was clipped by 2 bases and J by 6 bases, with 16 bases between them. Per germline, CDR1 SGHTA and CDR2 FQGNSA. CDR3 bases: TGTGCCAGCAGCTTAAACCCGGGGGCGGATTCCGGGGAGCTGTTTTTT. Translation: CASSLNPGADSGELFF. The entire variable domain, with the rest obtained from reference TRBV7-2 and TRBJ2-2, is as follows: GAGVSQSPSNKVTEKGKDVELRCDPISGHTALYWYRQSLGQGLEFLIYFQGNSAPDKSGLPSDRFSAERTGGSVSTLTIQRTQQEDSAVYLCASSLNPGADSGELFFGEGSRLTVL.

V is TRBV7-8 and J is TRBJ1-1; D not resolved. Trimming pared 5 bases from V and 10 bases from J, leaving 11 bases between. Per germline, CDR1 SGHVS and CDR2 FQNEAQ. This CDR3 has 11 residues. In nucleotides, the CDR3 is TGTGCCAGCAGCCCCGGCCCAGGAGCTTTCTTT. Translating it yields CASSPGPGAFF. The whole variable domain, filled in from reference TRBV7-8 and TRBJ1-1, reads GAGVSQSPRYKVAKRGQDVALRCDPISGHVSLFWYQQALGQGPEFLTYFQNEAQLDKSGLPSDRFFAERPEGSVSTLKIQRTQQEDSAVYLCASSPGPGAFFGQGTRLTVV.